Listed below are T cell receptor beta chains from one sample, sequenced in a study of shared clonotypes between healthy human individuals. Sequencing was performed with immunoSEQ multiplex PCR; in TCRdb, only in-frame clones are kept and a portion is missing. The sample lists some 2.4 million clones, roughly 93% occurring once. The sample consisted of naive CD4+ T cells from PBMCs. The receptors shown here come from a man aged 18 to 30 in good health. Some clones in this sample may be carry-over from other donors' samples. Each CDR3 is given with its conserved first and last residue. Fields, in order: V gene, J gene, CDR3 protein.

v_call: TRBV14; j_call: TRBJ2-5; cdr3_aa: CASSQDLGETQYF
v_call: TRBV7-9; j_call: -; cdr3_aa: CASSRPGLGTYEQYF
v_call: TRBV6-1; j_call: TRBJ1-4; cdr3_aa: CASSDRGQRANEKLFF
v_call: TRBV9; j_call: TRBJ2-2; cdr3_aa: CASSDRLTRDTGELFF
v_call: TRBV11-3; j_call: TRBJ2-1; cdr3_aa: CASSSSGTAGWYEQFF
v_call: TRBV9; j_call: TRBJ2-1; cdr3_aa: CASSVTSGIPSSYNEQFF
v_call: TRBV5-1; j_call: TRBJ1-2; cdr3_aa: CASSFGGKGYYGYTF
v_call: TRBV6-1; j_call: TRBJ1-2; cdr3_aa: CASSFEYGYTF
v_call: TRBV28; j_call: TRBJ2-7; cdr3_aa: CASSSPGQPFYEQYF
v_call: TRBV18; j_call: TRBJ1-1; cdr3_aa: CASSPTGDVGGGTEAFF
v_call: TRBV6-6; j_call: TRBJ1-1; cdr3_aa: CASSPALGGTEAFF
v_call: TRBV21-1; j_call: TRBJ1-5; cdr3_aa: CASSPRTGGNQPQHF
v_call: TRBV28; j_call: TRBJ2-1; cdr3_aa: CASKVGARYNEQFF
v_call: TRBV7-3; j_call: TRBJ2-3; cdr3_aa: CASSLSGTSGSGDTQYF
v_call: TRBV10-1; j_call: TRBJ2-4; cdr3_aa: CASSESQWGGAKNIQYF
v_call: TRBV7-3; j_call: TRBJ2-2; cdr3_aa: CASSLQGANTGELFF
v_call: TRBV28; j_call: TRBJ2-1; cdr3_aa: CASSLPRLAGEQFF
v_call: TRBV2; j_call: TRBJ1-1; cdr3_aa: CASKNYRDTEAFF
v_call: TRBV29-1; j_call: TRBJ1-3; cdr3_aa: CSVGVRGSSGNTIYF
v_call: TRBV9; j_call: TRBJ2-5; cdr3_aa: CASSSRGPSGREGETQYF
v_call: TRBV19; j_call: TRBJ2-2; cdr3_aa: CASSPQLAGAGGELFF
v_call: TRBV5-1; j_call: TRBJ2-3; cdr3_aa: CASRDTGTDTQYF
v_call: TRBV20-1; j_call: TRBJ2-1; cdr3_aa: CSATGTIEQFF
v_call: TRBV28; j_call: TRBJ1-4; cdr3_aa: CASSFMGGPNEKLFF
v_call: TRBV4-3; j_call: TRBJ1-2; cdr3_aa: CASSQAEVQDSGGYTF
v_call: TRBV5-1; j_call: TRBJ2-3; cdr3_aa: CASSLFTDTQYF
v_call: TRBV9; j_call: TRBJ1-3; cdr3_aa: CASRAGTTNTIYF
v_call: TRBV5-1; j_call: TRBJ2-1; cdr3_aa: CASSFGTESEQFF
v_call: TRBV9; j_call: TRBJ2-5; cdr3_aa: CASSRTTQETQYF
v_call: TRBV19; j_call: TRBJ1-1; cdr3_aa: CASSTLQGTVVTEAFF
v_call: TRBV5-1; j_call: TRBJ1-1; cdr3_aa: CASSLFGQGSEAFF
v_call: TRBV20-1; j_call: TRBJ1-5; cdr3_aa: CSAKGNQPQHF
v_call: TRBV9; j_call: TRBJ1-5; cdr3_aa: CASSITGGAGQPQHF
v_call: TRBV19; j_call: TRBJ2-7; cdr3_aa: CASSITTGEHYEQYF
v_call: TRBV9; j_call: TRBJ2-3; cdr3_aa: CASSDGTSGRTDTQYF
v_call: TRBV10-3; j_call: TRBJ2-2; cdr3_aa: CAISAQTTYTGELFF
v_call: TRBV28; j_call: TRBJ2-7; cdr3_aa: CASTQGTGYHEQYF
v_call: TRBV19; j_call: TRBJ2-7; cdr3_aa: CASSRRDGSYEQYF
v_call: TRBV4-1; j_call: TRBJ2-7; cdr3_aa: CASSQEGTRSLEQYF
v_call: TRBV6-8; j_call: TRBJ2-5; cdr3_aa: CASSWQARTSGRETQYF
v_call: TRBV27; j_call: TRBJ2-7; cdr3_aa: CASSFTSSYEQYF
v_call: TRBV6-1; j_call: TRBJ1-2; cdr3_aa: CASSATGGRSGYTF
v_call: TRBV29-1; j_call: TRBJ2-3; cdr3_aa: CSVLSRGRRGTDTQYF
v_call: TRBV6-1; j_call: TRBJ1-5; cdr3_aa: CASSDRGSNQPQHF
v_call: TRBV11-1; j_call: TRBJ2-3; cdr3_aa: CASSHALAGYDTQYF
v_call: TRBV2; j_call: TRBJ1-2; cdr3_aa: CASRPGTAKNYGYTF
v_call: TRBV4-1; j_call: TRBJ1-2; cdr3_aa: CASSQAGNYGYTF
v_call: TRBV5-1; j_call: TRBJ1-2; cdr3_aa: CASSTGTASSYGYTF
v_call: TRBV4-1; j_call: TRBJ1-5; cdr3_aa: CASSQGPRDTNQPQHF
v_call: TRBV18; j_call: TRBJ1-2; cdr3_aa: CASSPTRDDYGYTF
v_call: TRBV21-1; j_call: TRBJ1-5; cdr3_aa: CASCGTHSNQPQHF
v_call: TRBV10-2; j_call: TRBJ2-1; cdr3_aa: CASSPGPGGGEQFF
v_call: TRBV6-1; j_call: TRBJ1-4; cdr3_aa: CASSEPGPRGKLFF
v_call: TRBV18; j_call: TRBJ2-1; cdr3_aa: CASSPGQGGGNEQFF
v_call: TRBV6-6; j_call: TRBJ2-4; cdr3_aa: CASNNGGGLAKNIQYF